This passage covers 15 T cell receptor beta chains from one sample sequenced in a study of vaccination effects on CD4 cells after COVID-19. Assay used: immunoSEQ multiplex PCR; TCRdb lists only in-frame clones, some missing. The table has under 20,000 clones, about 70% seen once. ViraFEST assay sequencing came after antigen-specific CD4+ T cells were expanded with viral peptide pools. At the end of approximately 10 days of culture, CD4+ T cells were isolated. Participants got two doses of BNT162b2 or mRNA-1273 vaccine. No antigen has been identified for these receptors. Sequenced here: CD4+ T cells from PBMCs cultured with SARS-CoV-2 spike peptides, sampled after COVID-19 vaccination. The receptors come from a human donor who received a COVID-19 vaccine.

This rearrangement joins TRBV7-2 to TRBJ1-5; tentatively, D is TRBD1 (6 bases). CDR1 and CDR2 from the germline V gene are SGHTA and FQGNSA. This CDR3 is built from 16 residues. Trimming shortened V by 2 bases and J by 1 base, and 12 bases separated the two germline ends. The DNA for the CDR3 is TGTGCCAGCAGCTTACAGGGGATTTGGAGCAATCAGCCCCAGCATTTT. Encoded protein: CASSLQGIWSNQPQHF.

The chain employs TRBV12-3 or TRBV12-4 and TRBJ1-2; D possibly corresponds to TRBD1 (6 bases). This CDR3 has 13 amino acids. Trimming took 3 bases from V and 6 from J, leaving 11 bases between them. The DNA for the CDR3 is TGTGCCAGCAGTTTGGGCAGACAGGATGGCTACACCTTC. Its protein product is CASSLGRQDGYTF.

The gene calls are TRBV29-1 and TRBJ1-2; 10 bases map to TRBD1. The CDR3 is made up of 17 amino acids. V was clipped by 6 bases and J by 0 bases; unmatched bases: 13. CDR1 and CDR2 (germline): SQVTM, ANQGSEA. CDR3 in DNA: TGCAGCGTGCGGACAGGGGGAGGTATGGCCACTAACTATGGCTACACCTTC. Translation: CSVRTGGGMATNYGYTF.

The CDR3 spells CASSQVPRQAPWGYTF. The DNA of the CDR3 is TGCGCCAGCAGCCAAGTGCCGCGACAGGCTCCTTGGGGCTACACCTTC. V gene TRBV4-1 combines with J gene TRBJ1-2; D perhaps matches TRBD1 (6 bases). Trimming removed 1 base from V and 8 bases from J, with 20 bases in between. The CDR3 covers 16 residues. Germline CDR1 and CDR2: MGHRA and YSYEKL.

This clone was detected only a few times. The chain is built from TRBV19 and TRBJ1-5; TRBD1 is a possible D gene (6 bases). V dropped 2 bases and J dropped 2 bases, with 10 bases sitting between them. This CDR3 has 15 amino acids. The germline V gene encodes CDR1 LNHDA and CDR2 SQIVND (reference sequence). This chain's CDR3 is CASSISGAGNQPQHF. CDR3 DNA sequence: TGTGCCAGTAGTATATCAGGGGCCGGCAATCAGCCCCAGCATTTT.

The V and J genes are TRBV5-1 and TRBJ2-3, with D perhaps assigned TRBD1 or TRBD2 (7 bases each). The CDR3 extends over 15 amino acids. V lost 0 bases, J lost 4 bases, and 12 bases lay in between. Germline V gene data show CDR1 as SGHRS and CDR2 as YFSETQ. CDR3 loop: CASSLVGRGPDTQYF. DNA of the CDR3: TGCGCCAGCAGCTTGGTTGGGAGGGGGCCAGATACGCAGTATTTT.

This clone has only a few counts. The gene calls are TRBV19 and TRBJ1-1; D remains unclear. V lost 6 bases and J 2 bases, leaving 13 bases between the germline ends. The CDR3 is 14 residues long. CDR1 is LNHDA and CDR2 is SQIVND in the germline V gene (reference sequence). As DNA, the CDR3 is TGTGCCAGTAGCCCCCCATGGGGAAACACTGAAGCTTTCTTT. As protein: CASSPPWGNTEAFF. Using reference TRBV19 and TRBJ1-1 for the parts outside the CDR3, the full variable domain is DGGITQSPKYLFRKEGQNVTLSCEQNLNHDAMYWYRQDPGQGLRLIYYSQIVNDFQKGDIAEGYSVSREKKESFPLTVTSAQKNPTAFYLCASSPPWGNTEAFFGQGTRLTVV.

This chain joins TRBV6-1 and TRBJ1-1; D unclear. Trimming removed 3 bases at V and 0 bases at J, with 8 bases between. The V gene's germline CDR1 is MNHNS and CDR2 SASEGT. This CDR3 is built from 14 residues. CDR3 region: CASSDRWMNTEAFF. CDR3 coding DNA: TGTGCCAGCAGTGACAGATGGATGAACACTGAAGCTTTCTTT.

The chain recombines TRBV29-1 with TRBJ2-5, with D possibly TRBD1 on 6 matching bases. With 2 bases removed from V and 7 bases from J, the gap between germline ends came to 11 bases. CDR1 and CDR2 (germline): SQVTM, ANQGSEA. The CDR3 consists of 12 residues. CDR3 nucleotides: TGCAGCGTTGAATTCAGGGGTGGGACCCAGTACTTC. This gives the protein CSVEFRGGTQYF.

The rearrangement links TRBV7-3 to TRBJ1-1, with D tentatively TRBD1 (6 bases). There are 13 residues in the CDR3. V dropped 3 bases and J dropped 1 base, with 6 bases sitting between them. CDR1 and CDR2 (germline): SGHTA, FQGTGA. CDR3 DNA: TGTGCCAGCAGCTTCAGGGGGAACACTGAAGCTTTCTTT. It translates to CASSFRGNTEAFF.

J is TRBJ2-3 and V is TRBV3-1 (or the pseudogene TRBV3-2); tentatively, D is TRBD1 (6 bases). Germline V lookup: CDR1 LGHDT, CDR2 YNNKEL (reference sequence). This CDR3 comprises 19 residues. Trimming cost V 4 bases and J 2 bases, with 25 bases left between them. The CDR3 region is CASSRQTTGRGSITDTQYF. CDR3 DNA: TGTGCCAGCAGCCGACAGACGACAGGTCGGGGCTCTATCACAGATACGCAGTATTTT.

The chain is built from TRBV10-3 and TRBJ1-1, with no clear D. Trimming cost V 3 bases and J 1 base, with 6 bases left between them. This CDR3 comprises 13 residues. Germline V gene data show CDR1 as ENHRY and CDR2 as SYGVKD. The CDR3 region has the DNA TGTGCCATCAGTGAACCCCGGAACACTGAAGCTTTCTTT. This gives the protein CAISEPRNTEAFF.

The V call is TRBV5-1, the J call TRBJ1-2; no reliable D call. V was trimmed by 0 bases and J by 8 bases, leaving 11 bases between them. This CDR3 has 13 residues. Germline CDR1 SGHRS, CDR2 YFSETQ. The CDR3 DNA reads TGCGCCAGCAGCTTGGGGGCCGAGAGGGGCTACACCTTC. Translation gives CASSLGAERGYTF.

The CDR3 sequence: CASSFYPDSWGYGYTF. CDR3 DNA: TGTGCCAGCAGTTTTTACCCGGACAGCTGGGGCTATGGCTACACCTTC. The chain employs TRBV27 and TRBJ1-2, with D possibly matching TRBD1 (6 bases). V was trimmed by 3 bases and J by 4 bases, leaving 18 bases between them. The CDR3 extends over 16 amino acids. The germline CDR1 and CDR2 sequences are MNHEY and SMNVEV (reference sequence).

This clone was found a few times. This chain links TRBV4-2 with TRBJ2-1; the match to TRBD1 covers 11 bases. The V gene's germline CDR1 is LGHNA and CDR2 YNFKEQ. V shed 3 bases and J 3 bases; nucleotides not matched to a gene: 7. This CDR3 has 17 amino acids. The chain's CDR3 is CASSHVSGTGGYNEQFF. The CDR3 nucleotides are TGTGCCAGCAGCCATGTGTCCGGGACAGGGGGCTACAATGAGCAGTTCTTC.